The next 15 T cell receptor beta chains were all read from a single sample in a study of T cell responses to AZD1222 COVID-19 vaccine. Sequenced by immunoSEQ multiplex PCR; TCRdb stores in-frame clones only, minus some. The sample carries about 140,000 clones, about 90% recorded once. The sequencing here drew on peripheral blood, taken on day 0 of AZD1222 vaccination. These receptors all come from an adult in good health.

This clone was recorded once. The gene calls are TRBV19 and TRBJ1-2, with 8 bases matching TRBD1. Trimming took 6 bases from V and 1 from J; bases not matched to a gene: 4. From germline, CDR1 is LNHDA and CDR2 SQIVND (reference sequence). The CDR3 is 14 residues long. CDR3 DNA: TGTGCCAGTAGCAGCACAGGGGGTAACTATGGCTACACCTTC. Translation gives CASSSTGGNYGYTF.

V and J are TRBV13 and TRBJ2-5; 13 bases are shared with TRBD2. The J segment lost 1 base and the V segment lost 5 bases, leaving 4 bases of the junction unmatched. CDR3 length: 16 amino acids. Per the germline V gene, CDR1 is PRHDT and CDR2 is FYEKMQ (reference sequence). The CDR3 bases are TGTGCCAGCAGCATGGGACTAGCGGGGCTCCAAGAGACCCAGTACTTC. Its translation is CASSMGLAGLQETQYF.

This clone is a singleton in its sample. The rearrangement links TRBV13 to TRBJ2-7; TRBD2 is a possible D gene (6 bases). The CDR3 runs to 14 residues. CDR1 is PRHDT and CDR2 is FYEKMQ in the germline V gene (reference sequence). V was pared by 5 bases and J by 5 bases, with 16 bases between. CDR3 sequence (DNA): TGTGCCAGCAGCACCCCGCGGGGTGTGGACGAGCAGTACTTC. It encodes CASSTPRGVDEQYF. The entire variable domain, with the rest obtained from reference TRBV13 and TRBJ2-7, is as follows: AAGVIQSPRHLIKEKRETATLKCYPIPRHDTVYWYQQGPGQDPQFLISFYEKMQSDKGSIPDRFSAQQFSDYHSELNMSSLELGDSALYFCASSTPRGVDEQYFGPGTRLTVT.

V and J are TRBV5-1 and TRBJ2-2; 8 bases align to TRBD1. Germline V gene data show CDR1 as SGHRS and CDR2 as YFSETQ. The CDR3 has 17 amino acids. With 4 bases clipped from V and 5 bases from J, the junction kept 13 bases outside the gene matches. CDR3 protein: CASSLSGGASGTGELFF. The CDR3 nucleotides read TGCGCCAGCAGCCTCTCAGGGGGCGCAAGTGGGACCGGGGAGCTGTTTTTT.

The J gene is TRBJ1-5, the V gene TRBV30; TRBD1 matches 8 bases. CDR1 GTSNPN and CDR2 SVGIG come from the germline V gene (reference sequence). With 1 base clipped from V and 5 bases from J, the junction kept 10 bases outside the gene matches. The CDR3 sequence is 16 residues long. CDR3 DNA: TGTGCCTGGAGTGGTCCAGGGGGCTTTGGGGATCAGCCCCAGCATTTT. Protein sequence: CAWSGPGGFGDQPQHF.

The chain uses TRBV19 and TRBJ1-6; TRBD1 agrees at 10 bases. CDR3 size: 17 residues. Trimming cost V 5 bases and J 6 bases; bases outside gene matches: 10. Germline V gene lookup returns CDR1 LNHDA and CDR2 SQIVND (reference sequence). CDR3 sequence: CASSPKTGGASNSPLHF. The CDR3 coding sequence is TGTGCCAGTAGTCCGAAGACAGGGGGCGCGAGTAATTCACCCCTCCACTTT.

This clone came up once. The chain uses TRBV30 and TRBJ1-2; 9 bases map to TRBD1. With V trimmed by 8 bases and J by 8 bases, 6 bases remained unmatched. The CDR3 has 11 residues. Germline assignment: CDR1 GTSNPN and CDR2 SVGIG (reference sequence). CDR3 residues: CAVQGAEGYTF. The CDR3 DNA sequence: TGTGCCGTACAGGGGGCAGAAGGCTACACCTTC.

This chain connects TRBV19 to TRBJ1-5; D might be TRBD1 (5 bases). Germline assignment: CDR1 LNHDA and CDR2 SQIVND (reference sequence). The ends were cut back, 4 bases at V and 5 bases at J, with 18 bases in the middle. The CDR3 totals 16 residues. The CDR3 DNA is TGTGCCAGTAGTAGCCCTGCGGGGGGGTCATATCAGCCCCAGCATTTT. Its translation is CASSSPAGGSYQPQHF.

The rearrangement joins TRBV9 to TRBJ2-2, with D perhaps being TRBD1 or TRBD2 (5 bases each). Deletions cut 1 base from V and 4 bases from J, with 14 bases between. This CDR3 has 16 amino acids. Germline CDR1 and CDR2: SGDLS and YYNGEE. The CDR3 nucleotides read TGTGCCAGCAGCGTAAATGCGGGTACAGGCACCGGGGAGCTGTTTTTT. It encodes CASSVNAGTGTGELFF.

J is TRBJ1-1 and V is TRBV5-1, with a tentative D call TRBD1 (5 bases). Trimming pared 4 bases from V and 0 bases from J, leaving 10 bases between. CDR1 is SGHRS, CDR2 YFSETQ, per germline. The CDR3 has 14 residues. The CDR3 here is CASSMTGLNTEAFF. CDR3 DNA sequence: TGCGCCAGCAGCATGACGGGACTGAACACTGAAGCTTTCTTT.

Only one count was recorded for this clone. This chain links TRBV6-5 with TRBJ2-7; 8 positions agree with TRBD2. CDR1 is MNHEY, CDR2 SVGAGI, per germline. Germline trimming cut 7 bases from V and 6 bases from J; bases unmatched to any gene: 14. This CDR3 comprises 15 residues. CDR3 amino acids: CASTPGAGGPREQYF. In DNA form, the CDR3 reads TGTGCCAGCACCCCCGGGGCGGGAGGTCCCCGCGAGCAGTACTTC.

The CDR3 loop reads CAWFPGTGGAYGYTF. The DNA of the CDR3 is TGTGCCTGGTTTCCCGGGACAGGGGGCGCATATGGCTACACCTTC. The V and J genes are TRBV30 and TRBJ1-2; 12 bases align to TRBD1. Looked up from germline, CDR1 is GTSNPN and CDR2 is SVGIG (reference sequence). The CDR3 sequence is 15 residues long. V gave up 5 bases and J gave up 5 bases; unmatched junction bases: 9.

The chain has TRBV7-9 and TRBJ2-7; either TRBD1 or TRBD2 may supply D (5 bases each). The V gene lost 2 bases and the J gene lost 2 bases, with 10 bases spanning the gap. The CDR3 consists of 14 residues. Per germline, CDR1 SEHNR and CDR2 FQNEAQ (reference sequence). CDR3 loop: CASSLMWGPYEQYF. CDR3 sequence (DNA): TGTGCCAGCAGCTTAATGTGGGGACCCTACGAGCAGTACTTC.

The rearrangement uses TRBV4-2 and TRBJ2-5, with D possibly matching TRBD1 (6 bases). The CDR3 contains 14 residues. In germline, CDR1 is LGHNA, CDR2 YNFKEQ. The V end was cut by 1 base, the J end by 5 bases, with 11 bases between. DNA of the CDR3: TGTGCCAGCAGCCAAGGACACAGGGAGGAGACCCAGTACTTC. Its translation is CASSQGHREETQYF.

V gene TRBV30 combines with J gene TRBJ1-1; the D is unclear. Germline CDR1 reads GTSNPN; CDR2 reads SVGIG (reference sequence). V lost 6 bases and J lost 3, with 20 bases in between. The CDR3 sequence is 15 residues long. DNA for the CDR3: TGTGCCTGTCTTCACGGAGGGCGCCGGTACACTGAAGCTTTCTTT. Amino acids: CACLHGGRRYTEAFF.